Following are 10 T cell receptor beta chains from one sample sequenced in a study of early T cells in non-severe SARS-CoV-2 infection. TCRdb reanalysed the 5' RACE reads using MiXCR and keeps one entry per CDR3 protein. The data hold tens of thousands of distinct CDR3 sequences, with roughly 4.5% observed a single time. The sequenced sample consisted of whole blood. The receptor set was obtained from an adult who was a healthcare worker with PCR-confirmed SARS-CoV-2 infection or an uninfected control (not recorded which).

The chain employs TRBV7-6 and TRBJ2-1; D is possibly TRBD1 (6 bases). The CDR3 loop spans 14 amino acids. Trimming shortened V by 5 bases and J by 6 bases, and 14 bases separated the two germline ends. Germline CDR1 and CDR2: SGHVS and FNYEAQ. CDR3: CASSPRTDSNEQFF. In DNA, the CDR3 is TGTGCCAGCAGCCCGCGGACAGACTCCAATGAGCAGTTCTTC.

This clonotype was seen many times. V gene TRBV6-6 combines with J gene TRBJ2-7; D may be TRBD1 (6 bases). CDR1 and CDR2 from the germline V gene are MNHNY and SVGAGI (reference sequence). The CDR3 runs to 12 residues. V gave up 7 bases and J gave up 4 bases, with 11 bases separating them. CDR3 DNA sequence: TGTGCCAGCAACTCCCAGGGGTACGAGCAGTACTTC. Translation gives CASNSQGYEQYF.

In this sample, this clonotype turned up a few times. The gene calls are TRBV11-2 and TRBJ2-5, with TRBD1 as a possible D gene (6 bases). Germline V gene data show CDR1 as SGHAT and CDR2 as FQNNGV. This CDR3 is 15 amino acids long. The V gene lost 5 bases and the J gene lost 4 bases, with 17 bases spanning the gap. This CDR3 is CASSTRRQERETQYF. CDR3 DNA sequence: TGTGCCAGCAGCACCCGCAGACAGGAGAGAGAGACCCAGTACTTC.

This chain links TRBV3-1 with TRBJ2-2, with TRBD2 identical over 7 bases. The CDR3 contains 13 residues. Germline CDR1 and CDR2: LGHDT and YNNKEL (reference sequence). Losses at the gene ends were 3 bases for V and 8 bases for J; bases not matched to a gene: 3. CDR3 in amino acids: CASSQTGRGELFF. The CDR3 DNA reads TGTGCCAGCAGCCAGACCGGGAGGGGGGAGCTGTTTTTT.

Many counts were recorded for this clonotype. The V gene is TRBV12-3 or TRBV12-4, the J gene TRBJ2-1, with TRBD2 matching over 13 bases. The CDR3 length is 16 residues. Trimming took 10 bases from V and 7 from J; bases not matched to a gene: 13. This CDR3 reads CAITRTSGGARNEQFF. The CDR3 DNA is TGTGCCATTACGAGAACTAGCGGGGGGGCAAGGAATGAGCAGTTCTTC.

The J gene is TRBJ1-1, the V gene TRBV6-5, with TRBD1 matching 8 bases. The CDR3 contains 15 residues. Germline V gives CDR1 MNHEY, CDR2 SVGAGI. J lost 6 bases, V lost 2 bases, and 8 bases had no gene match. DNA for the CDR3: TGTGCCAGCAGTTACAGCGGACAGGGCGTCTCTGAAGCTTTCTTT. It translates to CASSYSGQGVSEAFF.

The CDR3 loop reads CASRYGRLAPNNEQFF. CDR3 sequence (DNA): TGTGCAAGTCGCTATGGGAGACTAGCGCCGAACAATGAGCAGTTCTTC. This rearrangement joins TRBV12-2 to TRBJ2-1; TRBD2 reflects the table's D call only, with no check against the DNA. TRBV12-2 is deemed a pseudogene. This CDR3 has 16 amino acids.

This clonotype appeared many times. This rearrangement joins TRBV27 to TRBJ1-1; D uncertain. This CDR3 is built from 12 residues. V was cut by 5 bases and J by 10 bases, with 14 bases left in between. CDR1 and CDR2 (germline): MNHEY, SMNVEV (reference sequence). The CDR3 nucleotides read TGTGCCAGCAGTAGTTTCGTCGGAGTAGCTTTCTTT. It translates to CASSSFVGVAFF.

This clonotype was picked up many times. The chain carries TRBV12-3 or TRBV12-4 and TRBJ2-6, with D perhaps TRBD1 (5 bases). Trimming pared 1 base from V and 4 bases from J, leaving 8 bases between. The CDR3 spans 15 residues. CDR3 bases: TGTGCCAGCAGTTTAGTAGGGGTGGGGGCCAACGTCCTGACTTTC. It encodes CASSLVGVGANVLTF.

The sample holds many counts of this clonotype. This chain uses TRBV10-3 with TRBJ2-5; 7 bases agree with TRBD1. In germline, CDR1 is ENHRY, CDR2 SYGVKD. Trimming took 4 bases from V and 1 from J; bases not matched to a gene: 0. The CDR3 extends over 13 amino acids. This CDR3 is CAISAGGQETQYF. CDR3 DNA sequence: TGTGCCATCAGTGCAGGGGGCCAAGAGACCCAGTACTTC.